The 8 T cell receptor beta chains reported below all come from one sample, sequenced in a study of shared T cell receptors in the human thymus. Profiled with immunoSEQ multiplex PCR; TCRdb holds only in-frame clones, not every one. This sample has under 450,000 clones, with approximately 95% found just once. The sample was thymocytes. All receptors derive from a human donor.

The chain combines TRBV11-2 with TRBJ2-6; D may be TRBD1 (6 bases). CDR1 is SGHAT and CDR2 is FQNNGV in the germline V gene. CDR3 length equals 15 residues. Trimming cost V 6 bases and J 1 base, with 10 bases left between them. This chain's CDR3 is CASSSGQSGANVLTF. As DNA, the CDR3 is TGTGCCAGCAGTTCCGGACAGTCTGGGGCCAACGTCCTGACTTTC. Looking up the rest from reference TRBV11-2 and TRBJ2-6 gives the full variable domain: EAGVAQSPRYKIIEKRQSVAFWCNPISGHATLYWYQQILGQGPKLLIQFQNNGVVDDSQLPKDRFSAERLKGVDSTLKIQPAKLEDSAVYLCASSSGQSGANVLTFGAGSRLTVL.

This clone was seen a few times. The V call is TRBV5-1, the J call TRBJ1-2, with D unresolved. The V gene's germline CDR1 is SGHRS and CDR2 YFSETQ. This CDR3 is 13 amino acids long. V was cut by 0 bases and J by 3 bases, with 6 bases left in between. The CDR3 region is CASSLAGYYGYTF. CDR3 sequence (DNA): TGCGCCAGCAGCTTGGCGGGTTACTATGGCTACACCTTC.

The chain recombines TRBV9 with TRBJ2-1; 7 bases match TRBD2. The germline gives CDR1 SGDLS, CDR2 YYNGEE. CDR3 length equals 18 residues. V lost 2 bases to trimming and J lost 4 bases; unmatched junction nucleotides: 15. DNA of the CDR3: TGTGCCAGCAGCGTGGGGAGGGAGTTTTTCCCGCTTTACAATGAGCAGTTCTTC. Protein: CASSVGREFFPLYNEQFF.

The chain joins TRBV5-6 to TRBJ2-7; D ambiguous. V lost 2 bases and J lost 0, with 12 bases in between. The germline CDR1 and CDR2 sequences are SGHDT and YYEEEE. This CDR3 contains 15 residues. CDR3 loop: CASSFRPVPSYEQYF. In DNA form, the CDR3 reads TGTGCCAGCAGCTTCCGACCCGTACCCTCCTACGAGCAGTACTTC.

The CDR3 region has the DNA TGTGCCACCAGCAGGGGACAGGGGAACGAAAAACTGTTTTTT. This sequence encodes CATSRGQGNEKLFF. J is TRBJ1-4 and V is TRBV15; the match to TRBD1 covers 10 bases. Germline V gene sequence: CDR1 LNHNV, CDR2 YYDKDF (reference sequence). The CDR3 covers 14 residues. Trimming took 3 bases from V and 8 from J; bases not matched to a gene: 3. The full variable domain, completed using reference TRBV15 and TRBJ1-4, is DAMVIQNPRYQVTQFGKPVTLSCSQTLNHNVMYWYQQKSSQAPKLLFHYYDKDFNNEADTPDNFQSRRPNTSFCFLDIRSPGLGDTAMYLCATSRGQGNEKLFFGSGTQLSVL.

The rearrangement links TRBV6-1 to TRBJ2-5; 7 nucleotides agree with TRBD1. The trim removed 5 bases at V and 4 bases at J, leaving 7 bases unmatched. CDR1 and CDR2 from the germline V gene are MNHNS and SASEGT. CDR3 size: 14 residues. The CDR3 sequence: CASSPGTVAETQYF. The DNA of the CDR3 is TGTGCCAGCAGTCCCGGGACAGTGGCAGAGACCCAGTACTTC.

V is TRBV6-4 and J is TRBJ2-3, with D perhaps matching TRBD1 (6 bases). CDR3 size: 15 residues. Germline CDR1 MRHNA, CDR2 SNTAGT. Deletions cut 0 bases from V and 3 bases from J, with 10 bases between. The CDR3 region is CASSDSGQGTDTQYF. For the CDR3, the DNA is TGTGCCAGCAGTGACTCAGGGCAGGGGACAGATACGCAGTATTTT.

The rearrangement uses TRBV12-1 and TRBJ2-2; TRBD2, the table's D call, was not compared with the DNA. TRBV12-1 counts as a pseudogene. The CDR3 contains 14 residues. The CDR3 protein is CASSSGTNTGELFF. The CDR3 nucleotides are TGTGCCAGCAGTAGCGGGACGAACACCGGGGAGCTGTTTTTT.